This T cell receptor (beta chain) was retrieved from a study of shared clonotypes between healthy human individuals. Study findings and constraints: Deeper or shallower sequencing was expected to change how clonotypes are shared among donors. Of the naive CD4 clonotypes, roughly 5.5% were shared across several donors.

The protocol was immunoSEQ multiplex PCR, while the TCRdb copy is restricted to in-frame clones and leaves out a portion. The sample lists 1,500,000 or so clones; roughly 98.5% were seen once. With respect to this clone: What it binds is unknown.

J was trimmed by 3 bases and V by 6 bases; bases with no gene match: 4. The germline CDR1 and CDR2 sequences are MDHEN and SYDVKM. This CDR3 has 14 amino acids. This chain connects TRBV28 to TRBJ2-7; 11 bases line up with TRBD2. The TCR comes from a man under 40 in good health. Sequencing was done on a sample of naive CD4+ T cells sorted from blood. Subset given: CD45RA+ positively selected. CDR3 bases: TGTGCCAGCAGAGGACTAGCGGGCTACTACGAGCAGTACTTC. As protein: CASRGLAGYYEQYF.